These T cell receptor beta chains were read from a single sample in a study of cytomegalovirus exposure and HLA in healthy donors. Clones were sequenced by immunoSEQ multiplex PCR, and TCRdb holds only the in-frame ones, with some missing. The sample lists 150,000 to 170,000 clones, less than 80% occurring once. Specimen: PBMCs. The source is a young man in good health and CMV-seronegative. Both conserved end residues are part of each CDR3. The D gene is left open where the match is weak. Clone size, where shown, is once, few, many, or a class for clones that have expanded.

once	TRBV11-3	TRBJ2-1	TRBD2	TGTGCCAGCAGCTTAGATACTAGCGGGGGGCGTTTCAATGAGCAGTTCTTC	CASSLDTSGGRFNEQFF
.	TRBV7-2	TRBJ2-7	.	TGTGCCAGCAGCTTAGTCACCGGCGAGCAGTACTTC	CASSLVTGEQYF
.	TRBV2	TRBJ1-4	.	TGTGCCAGCAACTCCCAGGGAACTAATGAAAAACTGTTTTTT	CASNSQGTNEKLFF
.	TRBV4-3	TRBJ2-7	.	TGCGCCAGCAGCCAAGGCGGGGAAGGCTACGAGCAGTACTTC	CASSQGGEGYEQYF
.	TRBV29-1	TRBJ1-2	.	TGCAGCGTTGATGGGCAAGCCACTAACTATGGCTACACCTTC	CSVDGQATNYGYTF
few	TRBV13	TRBJ2-1	.	TGTGCCAGCAGCTCACGGGAGTCTTACAATGAGCAGTTCTTC	CASSSRESYNEQFF
.	TRBV6-5	TRBJ2-7	.	TGTGCCAGCAGCCCTACAGGGTTCACGGCCTACGAGCAGTACTTC	CASSPTGFTAYEQYF
few	TRBV29-1	TRBJ2-5	TRBD2	TGCAGCGTATTAGCGGGGGGTGCAGAGACCCAGTACTTC	CSVLAGGAETQYF
.	TRBV27	TRBJ2-3	.	TGTGCCAGCAGTTTAAGACCCAGGGTAGATACGCAGTATTTT	CASSLRPRVDTQYF
.	TRBV7-2	TRBJ1-2	TRBD1	TGTGCCAGCAGCGATATGGGACAGGGCTATGGCTACCCCTTC	CASSDMGQGYGYPF
few	TRBV4-1	TRBJ2-7	TRBD2	TGCGCCAGCAGCCCCACCTTCATCGGGACTAGCTATGAGCAGTACTTC	CASSPTFIGTSYEQYF
.	TRBV5-1	TRBJ2-7	TRBD1	TGCGCCAGCAGCCTGACAGGGGCCGGAACCTACGAGCAGTACTTC	CASSLTGAGTYEQYF
.	TRBV10-3	TRBJ2-7	.	TGTGCCATCATGGGAGCCTACGAGCAGTACTTC	CAIMGAYEQYF
once	TRBV7-9	TRBJ1-1	TRBD1	TGTGCCACCATCCCGGACAGGATTGTTCACACTGAAGCTTTCTTT	CATIPDRIVHTEAFF
.	TRBV5-1	TRBJ2-7	TRBD1	TGCGCCAGCAGCACGACAGGGGTATCCTACGAGCAGTACTTC	CASSTTGVSYEQYF
.	TRBV4-1	TRBJ2-4	.	TGCGCCAGCAGCCAAGGAGGAGCGGGCCTCAAAAACATTCAGTACTTC	CASSQGGAGLKNIQYF
.	TRBV19	TRBJ2-2	.	TGTGCCAGTAAAGACAGGACCTACACCGGGGAGCTGTTTTTT	CASKDRTYTGELFF
few	TRBV7-9	TRBJ2-7	TRBD1	TGTGCCAGCAGCTCCAGGGGGACGTCGGCCGAGCAGCACTTC	CASSSRGTSAEQHF
.	TRBV2	TRBJ1-5	TRBD1	TGTGCCAGCAGTGGGGACAGGGGGCTTCAGCCCCAGCATTTT	CASSGDRGLQPQHF
.	TRBV27	TRBJ2-3	TRBD2	TGTGCCAGCAGTCCATACAGCGGGGCCCCCCGGGGGACAGATACGCAGTATTTT	CASSPYSGAPRGTDTQYF
.	TRBV19	TRBJ2-2	.	TGTGCCAGTAACCAGGGTCCCTCCACCGGGGAGCTGTTTTTT	CASNQGPSTGELFF
few	TRBV6-5	TRBJ1-6	TRBD1	TGTGCCAGCAGGGGACAGGCCCTATACGCCCTCCACTTT	CASRGQALYALHF
.	TRBV7-2	TRBJ2-3	.	TGTGCCAGCAGCTCCCCCCATAGCACAGATACGCAGTATTTT	CASSSPHSTDTQYF
few	TRBV2	TRBJ2-7	TRBD1	TGTGCCAGCAGGATCGGACAGGGAGCCTACGAGCAGTACTTC	CASRIGQGAYEQYF
.	TRBV30	TRBJ1-1	.	TGTGCCTGGAGTGCTCGGTTGAACACTGAAGCTTTCTTT	CAWSARLNTEAFF
.	TRBV5-1	TRBJ1-2	.	TGCGCCAGCAGCTTTGATGGCAGGGATGGCTACACCTTC	CASSFDGRDGYTF
.	TRBV2	TRBJ1-4	TRBD1	TGTGCCAGCAGTGGACAGGGGGCCACTAATGAAAAACTGTTTTTT	CASSGQGATNEKLFF
once	TRBV6-5	TRBJ2-5	.	TGTGCCAGCAGCCCCGGGACTGTGTACCAAGAGACCCAGTACTTC	CASSPGTVYQETQYF
.	TRBV5-4	TRBJ2-1	.	TGTGCCAGCAGCGGGCAGGGATACAATGAGCAGTTCTTC	CASSGQGYNEQFF
.	TRBV5-8	TRBJ1-2	TRBD1	TGTGCCAGCAGCCCGGGACAGGGGACCTATGGCTACACCTTC	CASSPGQGTYGYTF
.	TRBV6-5	TRBJ2-1	.	TGTGCCAGCAGTCGGGAGTCCCCTAACTACAATGAGCAGTTCTTC	CASSRESPNYNEQFF
.	TRBV7-9	TRBJ2-7	TRBD1	TGTGCCAGCAGCTTAGCCGGGACAGCCTACGAGCAGTACTTC	CASSLAGTAYEQYF
.	TRBV4-2	TRBJ1-1	.	TGTGCCAGCAGTCCGGAGAGGCGGGACACTGAAGCTTTCTTT	CASSPERRDTEAFF
.	TRBV2	TRBJ2-7	TRBD2	TGTGCCAGCACCAACGGACTAGCGGGGGGAGCCTACGAGCAGTACTTC	CASTNGLAGGAYEQYF
few	TRBV28	TRBJ2-2	.	TGTGCCAGCAAAGAGGGGAACACCGGGGAGCTGTTTTTT	CASKEGNTGELFF
once	TRBV4-3	TRBJ2-7	TRBD2	TGCGCCAGCAGCCAATCTAGCGGGGGAACAGGCGAGCAGTACTTC	CASSQSSGGTGEQYF
.	TRBV2	TRBJ2-5	.	TGTGCCAGCACCCACCGGACTACACAAGAGACCCAGTACTTC	CASTHRTTQETQYF
.	TRBV2	TRBJ2-2	TRBD1	TGTGCCAGCACCCCCAGGACAGGGTCCGGGGAGCTGTTTTTT	CASTPRTGSGELFF
.	TRBV5-1	TRBJ2-5	TRBD2	TGCGCCAGCAGCCCCGGGACTAGCGGTATCCAAGAGACCCAGTACTTC	CASSPGTSGIQETQYF
.	TRBV6-1	TRBJ2-7	.	TGTGCCAGCAGTGAACAGGCCTTCCCGGGGGATAAAGAGCAGTACTTC	CASSEQAFPGDKEQYF
.	TRBV5-5	TRBJ1-1	.	TGTGCCAGCAGCTTCATCGAGTCCATGAACACTGAAGCTTTCTTT	CASSFIESMNTEAFF
.	TRBV13	TRBJ2-1	TRBD1	TGTGCCAGCAGCCCTCGTGCAGGGGGCATGAATGAGCAGTTCTTC	CASSPRAGGMNEQFF
.	TRBV9	TRBJ2-1	.	TGTGCCAGCAGCATCCGGGGTGCTACCTACAATGAGCAGTTCTTC	CASSIRGATYNEQFF
.	TRBV6-1	TRBJ1-5	TRBD1	TGTGCCAGCAGTCACGCTACAGGGGGCGATCAGCCCCAGCATTTT	CASSHATGGDQPQHF
.	TRBV27	TRBJ1-2	.	TGTGCCAGCAGTTTATCCGCCCAGGGGTATGGCTACACCTTC	CASSLSAQGYGYTF
.	TRBV29-1	TRBJ2-5	TRBD2	TGCAGCGTCCCTCTACCGGCGGGGGCCCAGTACTTC	CSVPLPAGAQYF
.	TRBV28	TRBJ2-5	TRBD2	TGTGCCAGCAGTTTATCAACTAGCGGACAAGAGACCCAGTACTTC	CASSLSTSGQETQYF